Sequencing of this TCR beta chain was carried out in a study of cytotoxic CD8 clonotypes in ibrutinib-treated CLL. Notes on the study in general: At progression, clonality fell back toward baseline after rising at ibrutinib response. At the start, clonality exceeded age-matched healthy donors and followed circulating CD8+ T-cell counts. Among the clonotypes, public ones were uncommon and contracted or held stable on treatment.

Repertoires were generated with immunoSEQ multiplex PCR, while TCRdb's copy carries only in-frame clones and drops some. The data hold 12,000 or so clones, with about 62% observed a single time. On this clone itself: Antigen specificity is unknown.

The sequence was obtained from a human donor with chronic lymphocytic leukemia. This specimen was PBMCs, taken before ibrutinib treatment.

The CDR3 loop is CASSYSSSGYGNTIYF. CDR3 bases: TGTGCCAGCAGTTACTCTTCCTCGGGGTACGGAAACACCATATATTTT. This chain links TRBV6-5 with TRBJ1-3; D not certain. CDR1 and CDR2 (germline): MNHEY, SVGAGI. Trimming took off 0 bases at V and 4 bases at J, with 13 bases between the two ends. The CDR3 covers 16 residues.